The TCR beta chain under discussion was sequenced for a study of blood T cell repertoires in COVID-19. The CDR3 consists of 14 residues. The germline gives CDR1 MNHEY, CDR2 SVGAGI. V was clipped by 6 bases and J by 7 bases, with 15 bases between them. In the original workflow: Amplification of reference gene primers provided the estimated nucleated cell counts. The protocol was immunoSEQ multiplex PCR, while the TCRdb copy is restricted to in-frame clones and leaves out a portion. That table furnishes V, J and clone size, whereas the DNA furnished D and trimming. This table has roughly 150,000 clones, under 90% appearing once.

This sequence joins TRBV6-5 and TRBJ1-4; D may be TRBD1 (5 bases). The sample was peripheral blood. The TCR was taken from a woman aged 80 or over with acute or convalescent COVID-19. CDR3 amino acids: CASRPGGVGEKLFF. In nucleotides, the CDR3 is TGTGCCAGCAGACCTGGAGGGGTCGGTGAAAAACTGTTTTTT.